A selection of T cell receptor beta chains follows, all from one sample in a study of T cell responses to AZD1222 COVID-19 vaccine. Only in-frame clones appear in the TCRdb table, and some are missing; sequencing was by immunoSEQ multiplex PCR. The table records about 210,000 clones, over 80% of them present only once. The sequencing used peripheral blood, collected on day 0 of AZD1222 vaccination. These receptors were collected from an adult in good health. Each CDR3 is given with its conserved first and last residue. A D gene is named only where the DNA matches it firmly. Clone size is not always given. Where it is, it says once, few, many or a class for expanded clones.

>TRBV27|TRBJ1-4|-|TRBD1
CASSIRRDSEKLFF
TGTGCCAGCAGTATACGAAGGGACAGCGAAAAACTGTTTTTT
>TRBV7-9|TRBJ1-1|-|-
CASSLGGATEAFF
TGTGCCAGCAGCTTAGGAGGCGCAACTGAAGCTTTCTTT
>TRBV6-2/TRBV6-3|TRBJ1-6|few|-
CASSYPPNSLHF
TGTGCCAGCAGTTACCCGCCGAATTCCCTCCACTTT
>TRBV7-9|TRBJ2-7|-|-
CASSLVGTSAYEQYF
TGTGCCAGCAGCCTAGTGGGGACATCAGCCTACGAGCAGTACTTC
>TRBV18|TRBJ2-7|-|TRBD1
CASGQGAYEQYF
TGTGCCAGCGGACAGGGCGCCTACGAGCAGTACTTC
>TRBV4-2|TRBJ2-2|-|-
CASSDTTGELFF
TGTGCCAGCAGCGACACCACCGGGGAGCTGTTTTTT
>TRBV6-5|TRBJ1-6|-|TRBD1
CASSTRGQINSPLHF
TGTGCCAGCAGTACCCGGGGACAGATTAATTCACCCCTCCACTTT
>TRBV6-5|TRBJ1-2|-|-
CASREGDPAGYTF
TGTGCCAGCAGAGAGGGGGACCCCGCTGGCTACACCTTC
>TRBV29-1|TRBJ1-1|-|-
CSVVSLTATRGAEAFF
TGCAGCGTTGTGTCCCTGACAGCCACTCGAGGCGCTGAAGCTTTCTTT
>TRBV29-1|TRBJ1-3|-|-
CSVEPSRSGNTIYF
TGCAGCGTTGAACCAAGCCGCTCTGGAAACACCATATATTTT
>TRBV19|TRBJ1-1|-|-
CASSVHPGRLNTEAFF
TGTGCCAGTAGTGTCCATCCGGGACGGTTGAACACTGAAGCTTTCTTT
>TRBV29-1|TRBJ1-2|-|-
CSVEDDRPYGYTF
TGCAGCGTTGAAGACGACAGGCCCTATGGCTACACCTTC
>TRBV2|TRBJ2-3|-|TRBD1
CASSRGQGHPDTQYF
TGTGCCAGCAGTCGCGGACAGGGCCACCCAGATACGCAGTATTTT
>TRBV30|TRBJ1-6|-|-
CAWSQKGSPLHF
TGTGCCTGGTCTCAAAAGGGGTCACCCCTCCACTTT
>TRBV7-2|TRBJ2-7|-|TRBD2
CASSLAQWAGDRIYEQYF
TGTGCCAGCAGCCTAGCCCAGTGGGCGGGGGATCGTATTTACGAGCAGTACTTC
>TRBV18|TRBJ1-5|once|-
CASKQYSGAGNQPQHF
TGTGCCAGCAAACAATATTCGGGGGCTGGGAATCAGCCCCAGCATTTT
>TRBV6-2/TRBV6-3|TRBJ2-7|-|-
CASSYPPNEQYF
TGTGCCAGCAGTTACCCGCCCAACGAGCAGTACTTC
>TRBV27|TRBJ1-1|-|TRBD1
CASRPNRLTGGNTEAFF
TGTGCCAGCAGACCGAATCGACTGACAGGGGGGAACACTGAAGCTTTCTTT
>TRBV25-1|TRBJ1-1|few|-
CASSPLGGSDTEAFF
TGTGCCAGCAGTCCCCTAGGGGGGTCGGACACTGAAGCTTTCTTT
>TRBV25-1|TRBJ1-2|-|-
CASSRNRADYGYTF
TGTGCCAGCAGTCGAAACAGGGCCGACTATGGCTACACCTTC
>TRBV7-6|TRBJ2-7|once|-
CASSLGVALSSYEQYF
TGTGCCAGCAGCTTAGGGGTAGCGCTTTCATCCTACGAGCAGTACTTC
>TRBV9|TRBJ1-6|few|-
CASGLQPGSPLHF
TGTGCCAGCGGTCTGCAGCCAGGGTCACCCCTCCACTTT
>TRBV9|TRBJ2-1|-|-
CASHGGTNEQFF
TGTGCCAGCCATGGAGGAACCAATGAGCAGTTCTTC
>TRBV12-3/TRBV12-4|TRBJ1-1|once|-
CASSLGGWEPAFF
TGTGCCAGCAGTTTAGGGGGGTGGGAGCCGGCTTTCTTT
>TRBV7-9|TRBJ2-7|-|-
CASSSLQGRVDEQYF
TGTGCCAGCAGCTCCCTCCAGGGACGGGTGGACGAGCAGTACTTC
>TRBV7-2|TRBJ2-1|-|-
CASSLVAGNEQFF
TGTGCCAGCAGCTTAGTGGCCGGAAATGAGCAGTTCTTC
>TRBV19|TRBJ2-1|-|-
CASSGHVGSYNEQFF
TGTGCCAGTAGTGGCCATGTCGGCTCCTACAATGAGCAGTTCTTC
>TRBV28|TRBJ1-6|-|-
CASSPNLGLYNSPLHF
TGTGCCAGCAGTCCCAACCTAGGGCTTTATAATTCACCCCTCCACTTT
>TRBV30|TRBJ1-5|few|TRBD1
CAYDSMTGVGQPQHF
TGTGCCTACGATAGCATGACAGGGGTTGGACAGCCCCAGCATTTT
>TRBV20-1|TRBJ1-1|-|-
CSASRALDTEAFF
TGCAGTGCTAGTAGGGCCCTTGACACTGAAGCTTTCTTT
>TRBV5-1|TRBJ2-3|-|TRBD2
CASSRLAGEDTQYF
TGCGCCAGCAGTCGACTAGCGGGGGAAGATACGCAGTATTTT
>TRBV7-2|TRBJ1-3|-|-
CASSLGGELGNTIYF
TGTGCCAGCAGCTTAGGTGGGGAACTCGGAAACACCATATATTTT
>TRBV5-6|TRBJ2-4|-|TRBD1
CASSTGTGKAKNIQYF
TGTGCCAGCAGCACCGGGACAGGGAAGGCCAAAAACATTCAGTACTTC
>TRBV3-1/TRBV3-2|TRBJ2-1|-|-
CASSIDNEQFF
TGTGCCAGCAGCATAGACAATGAGCAGTTCTTC
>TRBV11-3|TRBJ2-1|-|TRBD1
CASSTGTANNEQFF
TGTGCCAGCAGCACCGGGACAGCTAACAATGAGCAGTTCTTC
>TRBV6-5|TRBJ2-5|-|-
CASSYSGGPPQTQYF
TGTGCCAGCAGTTACTCTGGGGGGCCCCCCCAGACCCAGTACTTC
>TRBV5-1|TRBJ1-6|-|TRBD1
CASSSTGGEFPLHF
TGCGCCAGCAGCTCTACAGGGGGCGAATTCCCCCTCCACTTT
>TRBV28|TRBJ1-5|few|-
CASSFRPGEWPQHF
TGTGCCAGCAGTTTTCGTCCCGGGGAGTGGCCCCAGCATTTT
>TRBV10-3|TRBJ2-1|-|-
CAISETRTINEQFF
TGTGCCATCAGTGAGACGAGGACTATCAATGAGCAGTTCTTC
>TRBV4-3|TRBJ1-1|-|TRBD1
CASSQGGTGNTEAFF
TGCGCCAGCAGCCAAGGGGGGACAGGGAACACTGAAGCTTTCTTT